This T cell receptor (beta chain) derives from a study of patients and donors after allogeneic stem cell transplantation. TCRdb reprocessed the RT-PCR reads via MiXCR and lists one record per CDR3 protein. Of tens of thousands of distinct CDR3 sequences in the sample, around 48% were seen once. Deletions cut 0 bases from V and 7 bases from J, with 15 bases between. The CDR3 is 15 amino acids. Germline V gene lookup returns CDR1 MGHRA and CDR2 YSYEKL. The J gene is TRBJ1-2, the V gene TRBV4-1; no definite D call. The TCR comes from a human donor who was either an allogeneic HSCT recipient or a stem cell or donor lymphocyte infusion donor (not recorded which). It is not recorded whose cells these are; they may come from a transplant donor. Sequencing input: blood, either unsorted or a sorted T cell fraction (not recorded which). The CDR3 nucleotides read TGCGCCAGCAGCCAAGATGATATAGGGTCAAGTGGCTACACCTTC. Residues: CASSQDDIGSSGYTF.